Listed here are 18 T cell receptor beta chains from one sample, sequenced in a study of identical twins. TCRdb passed the 5' RACE reads through MiXCR, listing each CDR3 protein once. The table lists 200,000 to 250,000 distinct CDR3 sequences, roughly 7.1% of them singletons. These sequences were also reported in another study, on T cells expressing NK-cell markers.

Material: CD8+ T cells sorted from blood. These receptors all come from a young woman in good health.

This clonotype was recorded many times. This chain connects TRBV29-1 to TRBJ1-2; 8 bases match TRBD1. This CDR3 contains 15 residues. Unmatched junction bases numbered 13, after V lost 7 bases and J lost 3 bases. Germline values: CDR1 SQVTM, CDR2 ANQGSEA. This CDR3 reads CSAFARDRLDYGYTF. CDR3 nucleotide sequence: TGCAGCGCTTTTGCTCGGGACAGGTTGGACTATGGCTACACCTTC. Based on the CDR3 plus reference TRBV29-1 and TRBJ1-2, the full variable domain is SAVISQKPSRDICQRGTSLTIQCQVDSQVTMMFWYRQQPGQSLTLIATANQGSEATYESGFVIDKFPISRPNLTFSTLTVSNMSPEDSSIYLCSAFARDRLDYGYTFGSGTRLTVV.

A few counts support this clonotype. This sequence joins TRBV9 and TRBJ2-3; 13 nucleotides align to TRBD2. Losses at the gene ends were 0 bases for V and 8 bases for J; bases not matched to a gene: 6. The CDR3 totals 16 residues. Germline values: CDR1 SGDLS, CDR2 YYNGEE. CDR3 region: CASSVDGTSGVGTQYF. Here the CDR3 DNA reads TGTGCCAGCAGCGTAGATGGGACTAGCGGGGTGGGTACGCAGTATTTT. The whole variable domain, remainder taken from reference TRBV9 and TRBJ2-3, is DSGVTQTPKHLITATGQRVTLRCSPRSGDLSVYWYQQSLDQGLQFLIQYYNGEERAKGNILERFSAQQFPDLHSELNLSSLELGDSALYFCASSVDGTSGVGTQYFGPGTRLTVL.

The chain recombines TRBV9 with TRBJ1-2; D gene ambiguous. V was trimmed by 5 bases and J by 0 bases, leaving 8 bases between them. The CDR3 sequence is 13 residues long. Germline CDR1 SGDLS, CDR2 YYNGEE. The CDR3 region has the DNA TGTGCCAGCAGGTCGGATACTAACTATGGCTACACCTTC. This encodes CASRSDTNYGYTF.

The gene calls are TRBV13 and TRBJ2-1, with 7 bases matching TRBD1. Germline V gene data show CDR1 as PRHDT and CDR2 as FYEKMQ (reference sequence). The CDR3 consists of 14 residues. The trim removed 2 bases at V and 11 bases at J, leaving 9 bases unmatched. The CDR3 DNA is TGTGCCAGCAGCTTACGACAGGGTGGTGGGAAGCAGTTCTTC. Amino acids: CASSLRQGGGKQFF.

The chain links TRBV13 to TRBJ2-4; D perhaps matches TRBD2 (5 bases). The V end lost 4 bases, the J end lost 0 bases, and 13 bases lay between the germline ends. The CDR3 length is 16 residues. Germline lookup yields CDR1 PRHDT and CDR2 FYEKMQ (reference sequence). The CDR3 loop reads CASSSPEGVAKNIQYF. Written as DNA, the CDR3 is TGTGCCAGCAGCTCCCCAGAGGGAGTAGCCAAAAACATTCAGTACTTC. The whole variable domain, filled in from reference TRBV13 and TRBJ2-4, reads AAGVIQSPRHLIKEKRETATLKCYPIPRHDTVYWYQQGPGQDPQFLISFYEKMQSDKGSIPDRFSAQQFSDYHSELNMSSLELGDSALYFCASSSPEGVAKNIQYFGAGTRLSVL.

This clonotype was seen a handful of times. The J gene is TRBJ2-1, the V gene TRBV20-1; the match to TRBD2 covers 8 bases. Germline CDR1 is DFQATT and CDR2 is SNEGSKA (reference sequence). The J segment lost 8 bases and the V segment lost 2 bases, leaving 5 bases of the junction unmatched. The CDR3 has 13 residues. The CDR3 spells CSARRPGGDEQFF. Written as DNA, the CDR3 is TGCAGTGCTAGAAGGCCCGGGGGGGATGAGCAGTTCTTC.

This clonotype has a handful of counts. The chain is built from TRBV5-5 and TRBJ1-2; the D gene is possibly TRBD1 (5 bases). The ends were cut back, 3 bases at V and 5 bases at J, with 8 bases in the middle. This CDR3 is built from 12 residues. The germline CDR1 and CDR2 sequences are SGHKS and YYEKEE (reference sequence). The CDR3 region is CASSSGLYGYTF. CDR3 nucleotides: TGTGCCAGCAGCTCAGGGTTGTATGGCTACACCTTC.

This clonotype was counted a few times. This chain links TRBV20-1 with TRBJ1-1; possible D gene TRBD1, 6 bases. This CDR3 has 15 amino acids. Germline CDR1 reads DFQATT; CDR2 reads SNEGSKA (reference sequence). V was clipped by 3 bases and J by 7 bases, with 21 bases between them. The CDR3 spells CSASRRGGSFREAFF. CDR3 nucleotide sequence: TGCAGTGCTAGTCGGAGGGGGGGGTCCTTCCGTGAAGCTTTCTTT.

This clonotype was seen ten or more times. The V call is TRBV15, the J call TRBJ2-1; 8 nucleotides agree with TRBD2. CDR1 is LNHNV and CDR2 is YYDKDF in the germline V gene (reference sequence). The CDR3 is 16 residues long. V gave up 3 bases and J gave up 8 bases; unmatched junction bases: 12. DNA for the CDR3: TGTGCCACCAGCAGTTTAGGAAGCGGGGGTATGGATGAGCAGTTCTTC. This gives the protein CATSSLGSGGMDEQFF.

Ten or more counts support this clonotype. V and J are TRBV5-6 and TRBJ1-5; no firm D call. Germline assignment: CDR1 SGHDT and CDR2 YYEEEE. V was pared by 4 bases and J by 6 bases, with 11 bases between. The CDR3 is 13 residues long. CDR3 loop: CASSLGTGQPQHF. DNA for the CDR3: TGTGCCAGCAGCCTTGGTACCGGTCAGCCCCAGCATTTT.

The J gene is TRBJ1-2, the V gene TRBV9, with D tentatively TRBD1 (5 bases). The CDR3 contains 13 residues. From germline, CDR1 is SGDLS and CDR2 YYNGEE. Trimming shortened V by 3 bases and J by 10 bases, and 16 bases separated the two germline ends. CDR3 nucleotides: TGTGCCAGCAGCGGACCCCTGCAGGGTGACTACACCTTC. Residues: CASSGPLQGDYTF.

A few counts support this clonotype. The chain uses TRBV11-2 and TRBJ2-5; D remains ambiguous. CDR3 length equals 13 residues. V lost 1 base, J lost 8 bases, and 11 bases lay in between. Germline CDR1 and CDR2: SGHAT and FQNNGV. In DNA, the CDR3 is TGTGCCAGCAGCTTAGCCGGCAGGTCAACCCAGTACTTC. This gives the protein CASSLAGRSTQYF.

In this sample, this clonotype turned up many times. The chain employs TRBV9 and TRBJ2-3; D gene unclear. V lost 0 bases and J 6 bases, leaving 5 bases between the germline ends. The CDR3 is made up of 12 amino acids. CDR1 SGDLS and CDR2 YYNGEE come from the germline V gene. The CDR3 nucleotides read TGTGCCAGCAGCGTAGGTGGGGATACGCAGTATTTT. It yields the protein CASSVGGDTQYF.

This clonotype came up many times. The V call is TRBV12-3 or TRBV12-4, the J call TRBJ1-5; D unclear. This CDR3 has 12 amino acids. Trimming shortened V by 8 bases and J by 2 bases, and 7 bases separated the two germline ends. Here the CDR3 DNA reads TGTGCCAGCGGGATTGGCAATCAGCCCCAGCATTTT. Protein product: CASGIGNQPQHF.

This sequence joins TRBV6-5 and TRBJ2-1; D possibly corresponds to TRBD2 (6 bases). Germline CDR1 is MNHEY and CDR2 is SVGAGI. There are 13 residues in the CDR3. V was clipped by 0 bases and J by 13 bases, with 13 bases between them. For the CDR3, the DNA is TGTGCCAGCAGTTACTCGGGGGACTTTCTCCAGTTCTTC. Translation: CASSYSGDFLQFF.

This rearrangement joins TRBV27 to TRBJ1-6; no clear D gene. The CDR3 is made up of 15 amino acids. Looked up from germline, CDR1 is MNHEY and CDR2 is SMNVEV (reference sequence). The germline V and J ends were trimmed by 4 bases and 7 bases, with 14 bases remaining between them. This CDR3 reads CASSSLMGNNSPLHF. The CDR3 DNA follows: TGTGCCAGCAGTTCTTTAATGGGGAACAATTCACCCCTCCACTTT.

This clonotype has a handful of counts. The CDR3 DNA reads TGTGCCAGCAGTCTCGAACTAGGGACAGGGCTTCACGAGCAGTACTTC. This translates into CASSLELGTGLHEQYF. The chain uses TRBV27 and TRBJ2-7; the match to TRBD1 covers 9 bases. The CDR3 covers 16 residues. V shed 5 bases, J shed 5 bases, and the junction held 13 bases outside the gene matches. Germline assignment: CDR1 MNHEY and CDR2 SMNVEV (reference sequence).

This clonotype came up many times. The chain is built from TRBV10-3 and TRBJ1-4; D call uncertain. Germline CDR1 and CDR2: ENHRY and SYGVKD. This CDR3 contains 14 residues. V was cut by 11 bases and J by 1 base, with 14 bases left in between. CDR3 nucleotide sequence: TGTGCCCTTAAGCTGACGCGAACTAATGAAAAACTGTTTTTT. It encodes CALKLTRTNEKLFF.